This T cell receptor (beta chain) stems from a study of T-cell reconstitution after alpha-beta-depleted transplantation in children (TCRdb year 2016). As for the study more broadly: T-cell immune reconstitution after TCRalphabeta/CD19-depleted allogeneic hematopoietic cell transplantation in children was quantitatively tracked in the study by means of TCR repertoire profiling.

This clonotype was detected a few times. This clone's antigen is unknown. Per-base qualities were not stored, and no clone one base away is much larger. The meaning of the sample's treatment or condition label: allogeneic hematopoietic cell transplantation with graft depleted of TCRalphabeta T cells and CD19 B cells. Transplant recipients were children who received TCRalphabeta/CD19-depleted allogeneic hematopoietic cell grafts. Libraries were prepared through PCR. Sequencing relied on an Illumina HiSeq 2500. Molecular barcoding was employed in the preparation of TCR libraries, with unique molecular identifiers being used to normalize TCRbeta repertoire quantification. TCRdb ran its own pipeline on the public reads, namely fastp trimming at Q25 and MiXCR clone calling, and kept in-frame beta chains. A single entry per CDR3 protein holds the most common genes and DNA from its merged rows. The sample table lists about 200,000 distinct CDR3 sequences, under 8.5% of them with a count of one. The ten largest clones take up approximately 40% of the sample.

Broad study findings and their caveats: Over the following months the frequencies of hyperexpanded clones went down, and after one year T-cell counts and TCRbeta diversity were mostly credited to newly produced T cells. The apparently early recovery of alphabetaT-cell counts about two months after transplant reportedly depended on only several hundred rapidly expanded clones that came from non-depleted graft cells. In some patients, the high TCRbeta diversity seen at day 60 was put down to recipient T cells and intrathymic progenitors that had survived conditioning.

This specimen consisted of PBMCs, mostly from graft donor cells, obtained 360 days after TCRalphabeta/CD19-depleted stem cell transplant. The clonotype comes from a male patient under 10 years old who had a stem cell transplant for acute myeloid leukemia, so the T cells may come from the graft donor.

This receptor carries the CDR3 CSARWGASSYNEQFF. The DNA reads as follows: TGCAGTGCTAGGTGGGGGGCGTCTTCTTACAATGAGCAGTTCTTC. The chain couples TRBV20-1 to TRBJ2-1, with the D segment possibly TRBD1 or TRBD2, each aligning over 6 bases. The germline V gene (reference sequence) specifies DFQATT as CDR1 and SNEGSKA as CDR2. V is clipped by 3 bases and J by 4 bases, and the sequence between their germline boundaries is 16 bases long. Counted from cysteine to phenylalanine, this CDR3 has 15 amino acids. Kept here is only the CDR3 DNA, which spans 45 bases and is read in frame from base 1.